These 3 T cell receptor beta chains originate from one sample sequenced in a study of blood T cell repertoires in COVID-19. The method was immunoSEQ multiplex PCR; TCRdb's version includes in-frame clones alone and lacks a portion of them. This table has 25,000 to 30,000 clones, roughly 83% appearing once. The sequenced sample consisted of peripheral blood. The receptors derive from a human donor in a cohort sampled during active COVID-19.

The gene calls are TRBV6-5 and TRBJ2-4; TRBD2 matches at 12 bases. CDR3 length equals 14 residues. J lost 8 bases, V lost 6 bases, and 5 bases had no gene match. Germline V lookup: CDR1 MNHEY, CDR2 SVGAGI. The CDR3 nucleotides read TGTGCCAGCAGCAGGACTAGCGGGGCGTACATTCAGTACTTC. This encodes CASSRTSGAYIQYF.

The V gene is TRBV29-1, the J gene TRBJ2-3; 7 nucleotides match TRBD2. Germline trimming cut 8 bases from V and 0 bases from J; bases unmatched to any gene: 11. The CDR3 contains 15 residues. Germline-derived CDR1 and CDR2 are SQVTM and ANQGSEA. In DNA, the CDR3 is TGCAGCACCGCCGGGACTAACCCTAGCACAGATACGCAGTATTTT. Its translation: CSTAGTNPSTDTQYF.

This clone turned up a few times. CDR3 DNA sequence: TGTGCCAGCTCACCCCTCGGACAGGGGGCTGCTGAAAAACTGTTTTTT. Its protein product is CASSPLGQGAAEKLFF. V gene TRBV18 combines with J gene TRBJ1-4, with 11 bases aligning to TRBD1. The CDR3 has 16 residues. The germline CDR1 and CDR2 sequences are KGHSH and LQKENI. Trimming at V came to 3 bases and at J to 7 bases, leaving 7 bases not matched to a gene.